This paragraph covers one TCR beta chain sequence. Its antigen is not known. The PCR used 60 Vbeta and 13 Jbeta primers. TCRdb's copy holds only in-frame clones and misses some; the assay was immunoSEQ multiplex PCR. This sample has some 200,000 clones, with less than 85% found just once. V shed 0 bases and J 9 bases; nucleotides not matched to a gene: 8. Germline CDR1 reads SNHLY; CDR2 reads FYNNEI. The CDR3 extends over 15 amino acids. These data belong to a study of cytomegalovirus exposure and HLA in healthy donors. Study findings and constraints: Earlier analysis found most TCR beta V segments productive about 87% or about 30% of the time. Immune exposure was documented only through CMV serostatus.

The TCR comes from a girl aged 2-10 years in good health and CMV-seronegative. This sequence joins TRBV2 and TRBJ2-3; 8 nucleotides line up with TRBD2. Source material: PBMCs. The CDR3 reads CASSEAFSGVITQYF. The DNA for the CDR3 is TGTGCCAGCAGTGAAGCGTTTAGCGGGGTGATCACGCAGTATTTT.